This record covers a single T cell receptor (beta chain). Its cognate antigen is unknown. This entry comes from a study of T cell repertoires in cytomegalovirus infection. On the study more broadly: Shared public TCR beta signatures pointed to both CMV infection and a matching HLA type.

The CDR3 is 14 amino acids. Per germline, CDR1 LGHNA and CDR2 YSLEER. Trimming removed 1 base at V and 7 bases at J, with 13 bases between. TCRdb independently ran MiXCR on the reads; one entry per CDR3 protein. Of roughly 280,000 distinct CDR3 sequences in the sample, approximately 22% are singletons; the top ten hold under 25%. The receptor was derived from a human donor in good health (CMV status not recorded). Some clones in this sample may be carry-over from other donors' samples. The source was cultured PBMCs, collected from culture after CMV antigen stimulation. This chain connects TRBV4-3 to TRBJ2-5, with D perhaps TRBD1 (6 bases). This CDR3 is CASSQVRGEGTQYF. DNA of the CDR3: TGCGCCAGCAGCCAAGTCAGGGGAGAAGGGACCCAGTACTTC.